The sample holds one count of the clone carrying this T cell receptor beta chain. As yet, its antigen is unknown. The record originates from a study of T cell responses to AZD1222 COVID-19 vaccine. Study conclusions and caveats: Baseline serostatus was positive in only a handful of AZD1222 recipients. Increases in Spike-specific TCR breadth and depth were seen after two AZD1222 doses. In the spike-specific TCR repertoire, nearly half reportedly target unmutated variant regions.

The protocol was immunoSEQ multiplex PCR, while the TCRdb copy is restricted to in-frame clones and leaves out a portion. The sample lists 84,000 or so clones, about 90% occurring once. The J segment lost 2 bases and the V segment lost 4 bases, leaving 6 bases of the junction unmatched. This CDR3 has 15 residues. Germline V lookup: CDR1 SGDLS, CDR2 YYNGEE. Source: peripheral blood, taken on day 0 of AZD1222 vaccination. This receptor was obtained from an adult in good health. The rearrangement links TRBV9 to TRBJ2-3; 8 bases fit TRBD2. For the CDR3, the DNA is TGTGCCAGCAGCATGACTAGCGCAGACACAGATACGCAGTATTTT. This sequence encodes CASSMTSADTDTQYF.